This is a list of T cell receptor beta chains from one sample in a study of beta chain features in type 1 diabetes. Data came from immunoSEQ multiplex PCR; TCRdb stores just in-frame clones and leaves some out. Here the sample spans fewer than 400,000 clones, about a tenth being singletons. What was sequenced was central memory CD4+ T cells from blood. The receptor source for this set is a man aged 30 to 39 with type 1 diabetes. Each CDR3 is given with its conserved first and last residue. Each record gives: J gene, V gene, D gene, CDR3 protein. A D gene is named only where the DNA matches it firmly.

TRBJ1-6	TRBV2	.	CASTIYPANYNSPLHF
TRBJ1-2	TRBV2	.	CASISLEGASGYTF
TRBJ1-3	TRBV7-6	TRBD1	CASSRQGGPGNTIYF
TRBJ2-7	TRBV29-1	.	CSVVVSYEQYF
TRBJ1-1	TRBV20-1	.	CSARVDTEAFF
.	TRBV4-3	.	CASSQNTDRGTQYF
TRBJ2-1	TRBV7-2	TRBD1	CQGVVTYNEQFF
TRBJ2-7	TRBV2	TRBD1	CAGSGTGGNEQYF
TRBJ2-2	TRBV4-3	.	CASSQGSGLKTGELFF
TRBJ2-1	TRBV7-2	TRBD1	CASSFGTGDYNEQFF
TRBJ2-7	TRBV10-3	.	CAIKKSYEDEQYF
TRBJ2-3	TRBV7-2	.	CASSSRPSTDTQYF
TRBJ2-3	TRBV29-1	.	CSVVGSLISTDTQYF
TRBJ2-3	TRBV10-2	.	CASSEGDTQYF
TRBJ1-4	TRBV7-9	.	CASSLLGSAEKLFF
TRBJ1-2	TRBV4-2	.	CASSQDAREYGYTF
TRBJ1-1	TRBV7-9	.	CASSPEGGTEAFF
TRBJ2-3	TRBV5-5	TRBD1	CASSLQGHSTDTQYF
TRBJ2-3	TRBV7-9	.	CASSSYTDTQYF
TRBJ2-5	TRBV2	.	CASNIQLQETQYF
TRBJ1-4	TRBV5-1	TRBD1	CASSLAQGGGEKLFF
TRBJ2-3	TRBV7-2	TRBD2	CASSLATGTSVYF
TRBJ2-3	TRBV20-1	.	CSAWRGTQYF
TRBJ1-1	TRBV7-2	TRBD1	CASSTRDRGRPEAFF
TRBJ2-2	TRBV27	TRBD2	CASTSRGGNTGELFF
TRBJ1-2	TRBV2	.	CASSGPVTYGYTF
TRBJ2-7	TRBV30	.	CAWGGDYEQYF
TRBJ1-1	TRBV5-1	TRBD1	CASSPGAQGAEAFF
TRBJ2-3	TRBV27	.	CASSWGRATDTQYF
TRBJ1-2	TRBV6-6	.	CASTPRGADGYTF
TRBJ1-3	TRBV7-2	TRBD1	CASSSGQLLGNTIYF
TRBJ1-2	TRBV19	TRBD1	CASSAGQGGGYTF
TRBJ1-1	TRBV7-2	.	CASSRTGTSNTEAFF
TRBJ2-5	TRBV2	.	CASKGPGETQYF
TRBJ2-5	TRBV5-6	TRBD2	CASSLAGTSLQETQYF
TRBJ2-5	TRBV11-2	.	CASSDGQGPETQYF
TRBJ1-2	TRBV29-1	.	CSVDEGSYGYTF
TRBJ2-1	TRBV7-9	TRBD2	CASSPQEGGYEQFF
TRBJ2-1	TRBV7-9	TRBD1	CASSIRQGSYNEQFF
TRBJ2-5	TRBV12-5	.	CASGLPEETQYF
TRBJ1-5	TRBV5-8	.	CASSLRQVNQPQHF
TRBJ1-5	TRBV18	.	CASSPRAREQPQHF
TRBJ1-2	TRBV6-5	.	CASSYAKNDYGYTF
TRBJ1-3	TRBV25-1	.	CASSEGRRGNTIYF
TRBJ2-7	TRBV27	.	CASSTVTEMDEQYF
TRBJ2-1	TRBV10-1	TRBD1	CARLADRGQKGEQFF
TRBJ2-1	TRBV15	TRBD1	CATSRAGQGYNEQFF
TRBJ2-1	TRBV6-6	.	CASSLRGFNEQFF
TRBJ1-2	TRBV25-1	.	CASSVGYSGFGYTF
TRBJ2-5	TRBV20-1	.	CSAGVVETQYF
TRBJ1-5	TRBV6-5	.	CASSPGRGRGQPQHF
TRBJ1-6	TRBV2	TRBD1	CASIPQGNNSPLHF